This T cell receptor (beta chain) was documented in a study of cytomegalovirus exposure and HLA in healthy donors. The PCR had 60 Vbeta and 13 Jbeta primers. The data were produced by immunoSEQ multiplex PCR, yet TCRdb's version contains in-frame clones alone and is incomplete. The sample lists around 100,000 clones, more than 75% seen once, with 9% to 12% in the top ten. The CDR3 sequence is 16 residues long. The J segment lost 10 bases and the V segment lost 1 base, leaving 16 bases of the junction unmatched. Per the germline V gene, CDR1 is SGHTS and CDR2 is YDEGEE. J is TRBJ1-1 and V is TRBV5-8; 7 bases agree with TRBD1. The specimen sequenced was PBMCs. This sequence was found in a woman under 30 in good health and CMV-seropositive. The CDR3 sequence: CASSLQFTGTARGAFF. CDR3 DNA sequence: TGTGCCAGCAGCTTGCAGTTTACCGGGACAGCAAGGGGAGCTTTCTTT.